This T cell receptor (beta chain) was documented in a study of blood T cells in healthy people across ages. Study-wide results and caveats: Correlation between TCR beta diversity and naive T cell percentage was strong.

In this sample, this clonotype turned up a few times. The antigen is not known. With a J-beta primer mix and a sample-barcoded 5' primer, a second PCR ran roughly 6 to 11 cycles. TCRdb redid the calling of the 5' RACE reads with MiXCR, one entry per CDR3 protein. The sample yields some 710,000 distinct CDR3 sequences, 22% seen once. Sequenced material: blood. The receptor's source is a man aged 65-85 years in good health.

This chain's CDR3 is CASSLSQSGANVLTF. CDR3 in DNA: TGTGCCAGCAGCTTGTCCCAGTCTGGGGCCAACGTCCTGACTTTC. V and J are TRBV7-9 and TRBJ2-6; D not resolved. In germline, CDR1 is SEHNR, CDR2 FQNEAQ (reference sequence). This CDR3 is built from 15 residues. Trimming took off 3 bases at V and 1 base at J, with 7 bases between the two ends.